Listed here is a single T cell receptor beta chain. Its antigen is unidentified. Trimming took off 0 bases at V and 6 bases at J, with 7 bases between the two ends. This CDR3 comprises 13 residues. The germline V gene has CDR1 SGHRS and CDR2 YFSETQ. These data are taken from a study of cytomegalovirus exposure and HLA in healthy donors. Study results and caveats: It was reported that TCR beta sequences correctly inferred the HLA-A and HLA-B alleles for most subjects. Exclusion applied to some V segments, including TRBV6-2 and TRBV6-3, as they were indistinguishable.

The PCR ran on 60 Vbeta and 13 Jbeta primers. The assay was immunoSEQ multiplex PCR, and TCRdb's table has in-frame clones only and misses some. The data contain some 190,000 clones, about four fifths of them singletons. The rearrangement joins TRBV5-1 to TRBJ2-1; TRBD1 might be the D (5 bases). The TCR was taken from a man aged 18-30 years in good health and CMV-seronegative. The sample was PBMCs. The CDR3 coding sequence is TGCGCCAGCAGCTTGGACAGGCTCAATGAGCAGTTCTTC. Translating gives CASSLDRLNEQFF.